Listed below are T cell receptor beta chains from one sample, sequenced in a study of CD8 T cells in ankylosing spondylitis. TCRdb re-called the 5' RACE reads through MiXCR, storing one row per CDR3 protein. This sample has about 340,000 distinct CDR3 sequences, with less than 9.5% found just once. Sequencing used blood, either unsorted or a sorted T cell fraction (not recorded which). These receptor sequences come from a male donor with ankylosing spondylitis. The conserved cysteine and the conserved F or W are not part of the CDR3 here. The order of the fields is J gene, V gene, CDR3 protein.

TRBJ1-3 TRBV7-2 ASSRRTSSGNTIY
TRBJ2-1 TRBV12-3/TRBV12-4 ASSDHPGTSGRHEQF
TRBJ1-3 TRBV29-1 SVTQTGGGNTIY
TRBJ2-7 TRBV12-3/TRBV12-4 ASSLEGGGQY
TRBJ2-2 TRBV7-2 ASSGTGSHTGELF
TRBJ2-2 TRBV24-1 ATSGGQNTGELF
TRBJ1-5 TRBV6-5 ASSYDGVGGNQPQH
TRBJ2-1 TRBV6-2/TRBV6-3 ASSSPRTSGRDEQF
TRBJ2-1 TRBV20-1 SARVPTSGIYNEQF
TRBJ1-1 TRBV20-1 SASGEHKLNTEAF
TRBJ1-4 TRBV18 ASSPLRDEKLF
TRBJ1-5 TRBV7-2 ASSLEPYSNQPQH
TRBJ1-1 TRBV9 ASSEGAEAF
TRBJ2-1 TRBV28 ASGGVLNEQF
TRBJ2-5 TRBV6-2/TRBV6-3 ASRKVAGDRETQY
TRBJ2-7 TRBV28 ASSLEGLVIYEQY
TRBJ2-3 TRBV20-1 SATPASGRVTDTQY
TRBJ2-7 TRBV4-1 ASSPRTAAYEQY
TRBJ2-3 TRBV6-6 ASSYPSGDTQY
TRBJ2-1 TRBV5-1 ASSLDGTVHNEQF
TRBJ2-1 TRBV5-1 ASSFVLEGEQF
TRBJ1-1 TRBV12-3/TRBV12-4 ASTRGTEAF
TRBJ2-3 TRBV2 ASSELTLTDTQY
TRBJ2-5 TRBV6-2/TRBV6-3 ASALQGIQETQY
TRBJ2-7 TRBV6-4 ASSDSGGPYEQY
TRBJ1-6 TRBV5-1 ASSSAGTTDSPLH
TRBJ1-1 TRBV6-5 ASSLLTGVRTEAF
TRBJ1-4 TRBV7-9 ASSRQGPDEKLF
TRBJ2-5 TRBV5-6 ASSLSRDGARETQY
TRBJ2-3 TRBV7-9 ASSFAGVQTDTQY
TRBJ2-3 TRBV18 ASSRKASSVAADTQY
TRBJ2-1 TRBV7-3 ASSPGRGEQF
TRBJ2-7 TRBV7-2 ASSLGAGSHYEQY
TRBJ2-7 TRBV29-1 SVRTLPTGPYEQY
TRBJ2-1 TRBV25-1 ASSAQGAYNEQF
TRBJ2-5 TRBV20-1 SARKSRGETQY
TRBJ2-1 TRBV10-3 AISGGLAGGRRNEQF
TRBJ1-1 TRBV11-1 ASSRQQNTEAF
TRBJ2-3 TRBV11-1 ASSSRDRGDLLSTDTQY
TRBJ2-7 TRBV5-1 ASSLERTYEQY
TRBJ2-2 TRBV15 ATSIRFTGELF
TRBJ2-7 TRBV27 ASSLLGTTLREQY
TRBJ2-7 TRBV28 ASRMGSGYSYEQY
TRBJ2-3 TRBV19 ASSITGGTDTQY
TRBJ1-1 TRBV5-1 ASSLGQGGEAF
TRBJ1-3 TRBV6-6 ASSRSTGNTIY
TRBJ1-6 TRBV6-1 ASSRERNNSPLH
TRBJ2-5 TRBV7-8 ASSTGQVQETQY
TRBJ1-5 TRBV6-1 ASRVTRANQPQH
TRBJ2-1 TRBV7-3 ASSSPQAGALRNEQF
TRBJ2-7 TRBV20-1 SATGGRGTYEQY
TRBJ2-4 TRBV29-1 SVPNEVGKNIQY
TRBJ2-1 TRBV5-1 ASSPGRGTREGF
TRBJ2-1 TRBV4-2 ASSQYVSGTNPGDEQF
TRBJ2-7 TRBV18 ASSPRRAASYEQY
TRBJ2-2 TRBV6-2/TRBV6-3 ASSYMASGSYGELF
TRBJ2-7 TRBV20-1 SARGLLDSGIYEQY
TRBJ1-1 TRBV29-1 SVYGGGTEAF
TRBJ2-3 TRBV12-3/TRBV12-4 ASSLRRVATDTQY